These 15 T cell receptor beta chains were all obtained from the same sample, sequenced in a study of CD8+CD57+ T cells in acquired aplastic anemia. Profiling that covered TCR beta VDJ and CDR3 relied on genomic DNA as its template. TCRdb processed the reads anew with MiXCR; each CDR3 protein has one entry. Here the sample spans 250,000 to 350,000 distinct CDR3 sequences, roughly 50% being singletons. The sequenced material came from sorted CD4+, CD8+, or CD8+CD57+ T cells (not recorded which) from PBMCs. Receptors were obtained from a human donor with severe aplastic anemia or a healthy control (not recorded which).

This clonotype was observed at least ten times. This rearrangement joins TRBV12-3 or TRBV12-4 to TRBJ1-1, with D perhaps TRBD1 (5 bases). CDR3 length equals 14 residues. With 3 bases removed from V and 4 bases from J, the gap between germline ends came to 12 bases. CDR3 in DNA: TGTGCCAGCAGTTTGGTGGGGCTCGGCACTGAAGCTTTCTTT. This sequence encodes CASSLVGLGTEAFF.

In nucleotides, the CDR3 is TGCAGTGCTAGAGATGTAGGGGGCTCAGGAGATACGCAGTATTTT. It encodes CSARDVGGSGDTQYF. This chain uses TRBV20-1 with TRBJ2-3; 7 bases are a match to TRBD1. Germline V gives CDR1 DFQATT, CDR2 SNEGSKA (reference sequence). V was pared by 0 bases and J by 5 bases, with 8 bases of the junction left unmatched. The length of the CDR3 is 15 residues.

As concerns this clonotype: Compared with germline, one end of the junction differs, possibly owing to a read error. This chain links TRBV6-6 with TRBJ2-2, with 12 bases aligning to TRBD1. Germline lookup yields CDR1 MNHNY and CDR2 SVGAGI (reference sequence). The CDR3 has 14 residues. The CDR3: CASRDRGRAGELLF. Here the CDR3 DNA reads TGTGCCAGCCGGGACAGGGGGCGGGCCGGGGAGCTGCTTTTT.

This clonotype has only a few counts. This chain joins TRBV20-1 and TRBJ2-2; TRBD1 aligns across 8 bases. Per the germline V gene, CDR1 is DFQATT and CDR2 is SNEGSKA (reference sequence). The trim removed 6 bases at V and 1 base at J, leaving 7 bases unmatched. CDR3 length: 15 amino acids. The CDR3 nucleotides are TGCAGTGCCACGGGACAGGTGCTGAACACCGGGGAGCTGTTTTTT. The encoded protein is CSATGQVLNTGELFF.

This clonotype showed up many times. The gene calls are TRBV20-1 and TRBJ2-7, with 7 bases aligning to TRBD2. The germline V gene has CDR1 DFQATT and CDR2 SNEGSKA (reference sequence). J was trimmed by 0 bases and V by 0 bases; bases with no gene match: 5. CDR3 length: 15 residues. CDR3 nucleotides: TGCAGTGCTAGAGATCCCCGCGGGGGCTCCTACGAGCAGTACTTC. Protein sequence: CSARDPRGGSYEQYF.

This rearrangement joins TRBV30 to TRBJ2-5, with 9 bases matching TRBD1. V dropped 2 bases and J dropped 4; count of bases not matched to a gene: 8. CDR3 size: 15 residues. Per the germline V gene, CDR1 is GTSNPN and CDR2 is SVGIG (reference sequence). CDR3 loop: CAWSSGTGFGETQYF. CDR3 bases: TGTGCCTGGAGTTCGGGGACAGGGTTTGGAGAGACCCAGTACTTC.

This chain connects TRBV20-1 to TRBJ1-5; TRBD1 might be the D (5 bases). The CDR3 totals 12 residues. Germline V gene sequence: CDR1 DFQATT, CDR2 SNEGSKA (reference sequence). V was clipped by 5 bases and J by 11 bases, with 16 bases between them. The CDR3 nucleotides read TGCAGTGCTTCAAGGACGCGGGGGACCCAGCATTTT. This sequence encodes CSASRTRGTQHF.

This clonotype came up many times. The rearrangement links TRBV9 to TRBJ2-3; 7 bases match TRBD2. The CDR3 length is 16 residues. Germline trimming cut 4 bases from V and 2 bases from J; bases unmatched to any gene: 10. Germline loops: CDR1 SGDLS, CDR2 YYNGEE. CDR3 residues: CASSTRGLTSTDTQYF. The CDR3 DNA reads TGTGCCAGCAGCACACGGGGACTAACGTCCACAGATACGCAGTATTTT.

This sequence joins TRBV9 and TRBJ2-7; 8 bases agree with TRBD2. J gave up 0 bases and V 3 bases, and 2 bases lay outside the gene matches. The CDR3 contains 14 residues. Germline lookup yields CDR1 SGDLS and CDR2 YYNGEE. The CDR3 bases are TGTGCCAGCAGCGACGGGAGGGGCTCCTACGAGCAGTACTTC. It translates to CASSDGRGSYEQYF.

The genes are TRBV2 and TRBJ2-1, with 12 bases lining up with TRBD2. In germline, CDR1 is SNHLY, CDR2 FYNNEI. V dropped 6 bases and J dropped 7; count of bases not matched to a gene: 4. This CDR3 is built from 14 residues. CDR3 in amino acids: CASSASGRVNEQFF. The CDR3 nucleotides are TGTGCCAGCAGCGCTAGCGGGAGGGTAAATGAGCAGTTCTTC.

This clonotype was picked up a small number of times. The J gene is TRBJ2-3, the V gene TRBV6-2 or TRBV6-3; TRBD2 is a possible D gene (6 bases). Trimming removed 3 bases from V and 8 bases from J, with 24 bases in between. CDR1 and CDR2 (germline): MNHEY, SVGEGT. The CDR3 runs 17 residues. This CDR3 reads CASSYSPLAGTQGTQYF. CDR3 nucleotides: TGTGCCAGCAGTTATTCCCCGCTGGCGGGGACGCAGGGTACGCAGTATTTT.

The CDR3, as DNA: TGTGCCAGCAGCCCGACACGACAGGGGGCGTACGAGCAGTACTTC. Its protein product is CASSPTRQGAYEQYF. The J gene is TRBJ2-7, the V gene TRBV7-6; the match to TRBD1 covers 10 bases. Losses at the gene ends were 5 bases for V and 4 bases for J; bases not matched to a gene: 8. CDR3 length equals 15 residues. Germline-derived CDR1 and CDR2 are SGHVS and FNYEAQ.

The chain joins TRBV20-1 to TRBJ2-5; TRBD1 matches 8 bases. The germline gives CDR1 DFQATT, CDR2 SNEGSKA (reference sequence). The CDR3 totals 16 residues. The ends lost 6 bases at V and 4 bases at J; junction bases unmatched: 16. The CDR3 DNA follows: TGCAGTGCCAGCGGCGCCCCCGGACAGGGTTTAGAGACCCAGTACTTC. This encodes CSASGAPGQGLETQYF.

The V and J genes are TRBV7-2 and TRBJ2-2, with D unresolved. The germline V and J ends were trimmed by 2 bases and 6 bases, with 7 bases remaining between them. CDR1 and CDR2 from the germline V gene are SGHTA and FQGNSA. This CDR3 comprises 13 residues. Written as DNA, the CDR3 is TGTGCCAGCAGCTTAATGGGGTCCGGGGAGCTGTTTTTT. This sequence encodes CASSLMGSGELFF. Variable domain in full (rest from reference TRBV7-2 and TRBJ2-2): GAGVSQSPSNKVTEKGKDVELRCDPISGHTALYWYRQSLGQGLEFLIYFQGNSAPDKSGLPSDRFSAERTGGSVSTLTIQRTQQEDSAVYLCASSLMGSGELFFGEGSRLTVL.

This clonotype was seen only once. The chain combines TRBV20-1 with TRBJ2-1; the D gene is possibly TRBD2 (5 bases). This CDR3 is 16 amino acids long. Trimming took off 1 base at V and 3 bases at J, with 16 bases between the two ends. Germline assignment: CDR1 DFQATT and CDR2 SNEGSKA (reference sequence). The CDR3 sequence: CSARAPLGESYNEQFF. The CDR3, as DNA: TGCAGTGCTAGAGCCCCTTTGGGAGAGAGCTACAATGAGCAGTTCTTC.